This T cell receptor beta chain originates from a study of blood T cell repertoires in COVID-19. Study-wide background: Material from acute and convalescent COVID-19 was sourced from the United States, Italy and Spain. T cells, B-cell-depleted T cells, or PBMCs supplied cDNA or gDNA.

Original processing methods: Reference gene primer amplification gave estimated nucleated cell counts. The table came from immunoSEQ multiplex PCR; TCRdb's copy has only in-frame clones and leaves some out. V, J and clone size were drawn from that table, and D and trimming were deduced from the DNA. The repertoire includes 100,000 to 140,000 clones, approximately 88% of them detected once, and roughly 4.3% sits in the top ten. The receptor was derived from a human donor in a cohort sampled during active COVID-19. The sequenced sample consisted of peripheral blood.

CDR3 nucleotides: TGTGCCAGTAGTAGGCAGGGGGTAGCGGAGACCCAGTACTTC. It translates to CASSRQGVAETQYF. The rearrangement joins TRBV19 to TRBJ2-5; 7 bases match TRBD1. The CDR3 extends over 14 amino acids. J gave up 5 bases and V 4 bases, and 7 bases lay outside the gene matches. The V gene's germline CDR1 is LNHDA and CDR2 SQIVND (reference sequence).